These T cell receptor beta chains were read from a single sample in a study of blood T cells in healthy people across ages. TCRdb itself ran the 5' RACE reads through MiXCR, one entry per CDR3 protein. The sample shows hundreds of thousands of distinct CDR3 sequences, roughly 49% of them seen only once. Sequencing was carried out using blood. All receptors derive from a woman aged 60-70 years in good health. CDR3s include the opening cysteine and the closing phenylalanine or tryptophan. The order of the fields is D gene, J gene, clone size, V gene, CDR3 protein, CDR3 DNA. The D gene is left open where the match is weak. Clone size is not always given. Where it is, it says once, few, many or a class for expanded clones.

d_call: -; j_call: TRBJ2-7; clone_size: -; v_call: TRBV11-1; cdr3_aa: CASSFPGHAYEQYF; cdr3_nt: TGTGCCAGCAGTTTCCCGGGCCACGCGTACGAGCAGTACTTC
d_call: TRBD2; j_call: TRBJ2-3; clone_size: few; v_call: TRBV7-2; cdr3_aa: CASSLVYRLAGYTDTQYF; cdr3_nt: TGTGCCAGCAGCTTAGTTTACCGACTAGCGGGATACACAGATACGCAGTATTTT
d_call: TRBD1; j_call: TRBJ2-5; clone_size: few; v_call: TRBV15; cdr3_aa: CATSRQGEETQYF; cdr3_nt: TGTGCCACCAGCCGACAGGGTGAGGAGACCCAGTACTTC
d_call: TRBD2; j_call: TRBJ2-1; clone_size: -; v_call: TRBV29-1; cdr3_aa: CSVVVSGRENEQFF; cdr3_nt: TGCAGCGTTGTGGTTAGCGGGAGGGAAAATGAGCAGTTCTTC
d_call: TRBD2; j_call: TRBJ2-1; clone_size: -; v_call: TRBV4-1; cdr3_aa: CASSQGTSGRVGPYNEQFF; cdr3_nt: TGCGCCAGCAGCCAAGGGACTAGCGGGAGGGTCGGGCCCTACAATGAGCAGTTCTTC
d_call: TRBD1; j_call: TRBJ2-7; clone_size: -; v_call: TRBV5-4; cdr3_aa: CASSSRQGSSYNEQYF; cdr3_nt: TGTGCCAGCAGCTCAAGACAGGGAAGCTCCTACAATGAGCAGTACTTC
d_call: -; j_call: TRBJ2-5; clone_size: -; v_call: TRBV5-1; cdr3_aa: CASSLEAGSQETQYF; cdr3_nt: TGCGCCAGCAGCTTGGAAGCAGGCTCCCAAGAGACCCAGTACTTC
d_call: TRBD2; j_call: TRBJ2-1; clone_size: -; v_call: TRBV20-1; cdr3_aa: CSARDLRASGTYNEQFF; cdr3_nt: TGCAGTGCTAGAGATTTACGGGCTAGCGGGACCTACAATGAGCAGTTCTTC
d_call: TRBD1; j_call: TRBJ2-7; clone_size: few; v_call: TRBV6-5; cdr3_aa: CASSYSPGGAPYEQYF; cdr3_nt: TGTGCCAGCAGTTACTCCCCAGGGGGCGCCCCCTACGAGCAGTACTTC
d_call: -; j_call: TRBJ2-1; clone_size: -; v_call: TRBV6-5; cdr3_aa: CASSQGRYSYNEQFF; cdr3_nt: TGTGCCAGCAGTCAGGGACGCTACTCCTACAATGAGCAGTTCTTC
d_call: TRBD2; j_call: TRBJ2-1; clone_size: few; v_call: TRBV7-3; cdr3_aa: CASNLAGGRDEQFF; cdr3_nt: TGTGCCAGCAACCTAGCGGGAGGGCGGGATGAGCAGTTCTTC
d_call: TRBD1; j_call: TRBJ1-3; clone_size: -; v_call: TRBV12-5; cdr3_aa: CASGPRRRGGSSGNTIYF; cdr3_nt: TGTGCTAGTGGTCCCCGGCGCAGGGGGGGAAGCTCTGGAAACACCATATATTTT
d_call: -; j_call: TRBJ1-1; clone_size: few; v_call: TRBV28; cdr3_aa: CASKDVPQVNTEAFF; cdr3_nt: TGTGCCAGCAAGGATGTCCCACAGGTGAACACTGAAGCTTTCTTT
d_call: TRBD1; j_call: TRBJ2-7; clone_size: -; v_call: TRBV4-3; cdr3_aa: CASSRDRGGFYEQYF; cdr3_nt: TGCGCCAGCAGCCGAGACAGGGGGGGATTCTACGAGCAGTACTTC
d_call: -; j_call: TRBJ2-7; clone_size: few; v_call: TRBV6-5; cdr3_aa: CASSYAPTYEQYF; cdr3_nt: TGTGCCAGCAGTTACGCGCCCACCTACGAGCAGTACTTC
d_call: -; j_call: TRBJ1-2; clone_size: few; v_call: TRBV7-3; cdr3_aa: CASSLDSISGYTF; cdr3_nt: TGTGCCAGCAGCTTAGATTCGATCTCTGGCTACACCTTC